This TCR beta chain was identified in a study of T cell responses to AZD1222 COVID-19 vaccine. Study-wide background: Second doses that came at about 4 or about 12 weeks were put together. Study-level points and caveats: Increased Spike-specific TCR breadth and depth were observed after two AZD1222 doses. At baseline, just a handful of AZD1222 recipients tested seropositive. Donors were chiefly white British, with a greater number of females, and clonal diversity was perhaps underestimated.

Profiling relied on immunoSEQ multiplex PCR, and the TCRdb table lists in-frame clones only, not all of them. The data hold around 150,000 clones, with 85% to 95% observed a single time. The V gene lost 6 bases and the J gene lost 1 base, with 12 bases spanning the gap. The CDR3 consists of 14 residues. Germline V lookup: CDR1 MNHEY, CDR2 SVGAGI. This clone appeared once. The target antigen is unknown. The starting material was peripheral blood, obtained on day 0 of AZD1222 vaccination. The rearrangement joins TRBV6-5 to TRBJ1-1; no clear D gene. This TCR derives from an adult in good health. The CDR3 DNA follows: TGTGCCAGCAGCTTCTCCTCAGGGAACACTGAAGCTTTCTTT. This encodes CASSFSSGNTEAFF.